This passage covers 17 T cell receptor beta chains from one sample sequenced in a study of T cell responses to AZD1222 COVID-19 vaccine. Here immunoSEQ multiplex PCR was the method, and the copy in TCRdb shows in-frame clones only, minus some. This table holds some 170,000 clones, approximately 90% found once. Sequenced material: peripheral blood, taken on day 0 of MenACWY control vaccination. The source of these receptors is an adult in good health.

This chain links TRBV19 with TRBJ2-1; TRBD2 matches 10 bases. Per germline, CDR1 LNHDA and CDR2 SQIVND (reference sequence). The CDR3 contains 15 residues. With V trimmed by 3 bases and J by 9 bases, 8 bases remained unmatched. CDR3 in amino acids: CASSIIGTSEGEQFF. The CDR3 DNA reads TGTGCCAGTAGTATTATAGGGACTAGCGAGGGTGAGCAGTTCTTC.

The V gene is TRBV7-9, the J gene TRBJ1-1; perhaps TRBD1 as D (6 bases). The CDR3 loop spans 14 amino acids. V dropped 5 bases and J dropped 4 bases, with 14 bases sitting between them. Looked up from germline, CDR1 is SEHNR and CDR2 is FQNEAQ (reference sequence). The CDR3 spells CASSHQGLGTEAFF. CDR3 nucleotide sequence: TGTGCCAGCAGCCACCAGGGGCTCGGCACTGAAGCTTTCTTT. The full variable domain, with the rest looked up from reference TRBV7-9 and TRBJ1-1, is DTGVSQNPRHKITKRGQNVTFRCDPISEHNRLYWYRQTLGQGPEFLTYFQNEAQLEKSRLLSDRFSAERPKGSFSTLEIQRTEQGDSAMYLCASSHQGLGTEAFFGQGTRLTVV.

This chain links TRBV14 with TRBJ2-2; D is possibly TRBD2 (5 bases). CDR1 is SGHDN, CDR2 FVKESK, per germline. CDR3 length: 20 amino acids. V lost 6 bases, J lost 0 bases, and 26 bases lay in between. CDR3 in DNA: TGTGCCAGCAGACCGTCAAGCGGTAAAACAATTAACGCGAACACCGGGGAGCTGTTTTTT. Translated, it gives CASRPSSGKTINANTGELFF.

This chain uses TRBV24-1 with TRBJ1-2; 8 nucleotides agree with TRBD1. This CDR3 region has 13 residues. V was clipped by 5 bases and J by 10 bases; unmatched bases: 8. Looked up from germline, CDR1 is KGHDR and CDR2 is SFDVKD. The CDR3 DNA is TGTGCCACCAGTGGTACGGGACAGGATATCTACACCTTC. Translated, it gives CATSGTGQDIYTF.

This rearrangement joins TRBV6-1 to TRBJ1-5; the D is unclear. CDR3 length equals 14 residues. Looked up from germline, CDR1 is MNHNS and CDR2 is SASEGT. V shed 3 bases and J shed 0 bases, with 6 bases lying between them. The chain's CDR3 is CASSDMTSNQPQHF. The DNA for the CDR3 is TGTGCCAGCAGTGATATGACTAGCAATCAGCCCCAGCATTTT.

The chain recombines TRBV7-9 with TRBJ2-5, with TRBD2 identical over 11 bases. The CDR3 length is 14 residues. The V gene end was trimmed by 5 bases and the J gene end by 1 base; junction bases not matched to a gene: 0. CDR1 and CDR2 from the germline V gene are SEHNR and FQNEAQ (reference sequence). CDR3: CASSGTSGQETQYF. CDR3 bases: TGTGCCAGCAGCGGGACTAGCGGCCAAGAGACCCAGTACTTC.

The gene calls are TRBV30 and TRBJ1-2, with unresolved D. Per germline, CDR1 GTSNPN and CDR2 SVGIG (reference sequence). V lost 8 bases and J lost 8, with 15 bases in between. This CDR3 comprises 11 residues. CDR3 coding DNA: TGTGCCGGAGACTATAATGGGGGCTACACCTTC. Translation: CAGDYNGGYTF. The whole variable domain, filled in from reference TRBV30 and TRBJ1-2, reads SQTIHQWPATLVQPVGSPLSLECTVEGTSNPNLYWYRQAAGRGLQLLFYSVGIGQISSEVPQNLSASRPQDRQFILSSKKLLLSDSGFYLCAGDYNGGYTFGSGTRLTVV.

The genes are TRBV7-2 and TRBJ1-6; 9 bases line up with TRBD1. In germline, CDR1 is SGHTA, CDR2 FQGNSA. V shed 1 base and J 11 bases; nucleotides not matched to a gene: 6. The CDR3 has 15 residues. The CDR3 sequence is CASSLVGTGRPPLHF. CDR3 DNA: TGTGCCAGCAGCTTAGTGGGGACAGGGCGTCCACCCCTCCACTTT.

The rearrangement uses TRBV19 and TRBJ2-1, with 7 bases fitting TRBD2. The CDR3 spans 17 residues. Germline CDR1 is LNHDA and CDR2 is SQIVND (reference sequence). V was pared by 5 bases and J by 7 bases, with 17 bases of the junction left unmatched. CDR3 protein: CASSSSHPGGRSNEQFF. CDR3 coding DNA: TGTGCCAGTAGTTCCTCCCACCCGGGCGGGAGATCTAATGAGCAGTTCTTC.

V gene TRBV25-1 combines with J gene TRBJ2-1, with a weak D call TRBD2 (6 bases). The CDR3 loop spans 14 amino acids. The V and J ends lost 6 bases and 0 bases respectively, with 9 bases between them. Germline V gene lookup returns CDR1 MGHDK and CDR2 SYGVNS. CDR3 in amino acids: CASSQRASYNEQFF. In DNA form, the CDR3 reads TGTGCCAGCAGCCAGCGGGCCTCCTACAATGAGCAGTTCTTC.

This sequence joins TRBV7-8 and TRBJ1-1; the D is unclear. The V gene lost 1 base and the J gene lost 6 bases, with 9 bases spanning the gap. The CDR3 loop spans 13 amino acids. Germline CDR1 and CDR2: SGHVS and FQNEAQ. For the CDR3, the DNA is TGTGCCAGCAGCTTAGTTTATGCGGCTGAAGCTTTCTTT. Its protein product is CASSLVYAAEAFF.

The rearrangement links TRBV27 to TRBJ1-5; D is unclear. This CDR3 has 16 residues. Trimming took off 3 bases at V and 7 bases at J, with 19 bases between the two ends. The germline CDR1 and CDR2 sequences are MNHEY and SMNVEV (reference sequence). In DNA, the CDR3 is TGTGCCAGCAGTTTGAATTCCATTTCTGGGGTCCAGCCCCAGCATTTT. Translating it yields CASSLNSISGVQPQHF.

This chain joins TRBV27 and TRBJ2-3; no firm D call. This CDR3 contains 15 residues. Germline loops: CDR1 MNHEY, CDR2 SMNVEV (reference sequence). Trimming removed 5 bases at V and 2 bases at J, with 14 bases between. DNA for the CDR3: TGTGCCAGCAGTCCCAACCCGGACCCCACAGATACGCAGTATTTT. Its protein is CASSPNPDPTDTQYF.

This chain uses TRBV27 with TRBJ1-1; maybe TRBD1 (6 bases). The ends were cut back, 2 bases at V and 11 bases at J, with 15 bases in the middle. The CDR3 is made up of 13 amino acids. From germline, CDR1 is MNHEY and CDR2 SMNVEV (reference sequence). CDR3 nucleotides: TGTGCCAGCAGTTTACGCAACAGGGTCGAGGCTTTCTTT. Encoded protein: CASSLRNRVEAFF.

The chain links TRBV19 to TRBJ1-1; D possibly corresponds to TRBD1 (6 bases). Germline CDR1 is LNHDA and CDR2 is SQIVND (reference sequence). The CDR3 loop spans 15 amino acids. Trimming pared 0 bases from V and 4 bases from J, leaving 12 bases between. CDR3 nucleotide sequence: TGTGCCAGTAGTATAGATCCAGGGGCGACCACTGAAGCTTTCTTT. Protein sequence: CASSIDPGATTEAFF.

The J gene is TRBJ2-2, the V gene TRBV7-2; D not certain. Trimming took 5 bases from V and 7 from J, leaving 5 bases between them. Germline CDR1 SGHTA, CDR2 FQGNSA. The CDR3 consists of 11 residues. CDR3 region: CASSKGGELFF. The CDR3 nucleotides are TGTGCCAGCAGCAAGGGCGGGGAGCTGTTTTTT.

This clone showed up just once. V and J are TRBV10-2 and TRBJ1-1, with D uncertain. V lost 2 bases to trimming and J lost 1 base, with 5 bases between them. The CDR3 length is 13 residues. Looked up from germline, CDR1 is WSHSY and CDR2 is SAAADI. Here the CDR3 reads CASSEKRNTEAFF. CDR3 coding DNA: TGCGCCAGCAGTGAGAAACGGAACACTGAAGCTTTCTTT.